This TCR beta chain was identified during a study of blood T cell repertoires in COVID-19. The CDR3 extends over 16 amino acids. V lost 7 bases to trimming and J lost 0 bases, with 18 bases between them. Germline V gives CDR1 LNHDA, CDR2 SQIVND (reference sequence). The method was immunoSEQ multiplex PCR; TCRdb's version includes in-frame clones alone and lacks a portion of them. There are about 240,000 clones in the sample; 88% occur only once, and around 0.91% lies in the top ten. This TCR derives from a middle-aged woman who had recovered from COVID-19. The chain recombines TRBV19 with TRBJ1-1; D may be TRBD1 (6 bases). Sequencing was performed on peripheral blood. CDR3 nucleotides: TGTGCCAGTAACCCCGGGGGGCAGATACTGAACACTGAAGCTTTCTTT. Amino acids: CASNPGGQILNTEAFF.